A single sample gave rise to the 29 T cell receptor beta chains below, sequenced in a study of T cell changes during pregnancy in multiple sclerosis. Sequencing was performed with immunoSEQ multiplex PCR; in TCRdb, only in-frame clones are kept and a portion is missing. The sample comprises about 52,000 clones, around nine tenths of which are singletons, and roughly 0.36% rests with the top ten. Material: CD4+ T cells from peripheral blood mononuclear cells, obtained before pregnancy. These TCRs come from a female donor with multiple sclerosis, enrolled in a pregnancy study.

V usage is TRBV21-1 and J usage is TRBJ2-3; the table assigns TRBD2, which was not confirmed against the DNA. TRBV21-1 is annotated as a pseudogene. The CDR3 covers 20 residues. The CDR3 DNA is TGTGCCAGCAGCAGGCGACTAGCGGGAAGACCCCATCGGCGTACAGATACGCAGTATTTT. Its protein product is CASSRRLAGRPHRRTDTQYF.

This CDR3 reads CTSSHLPGLANLNEQFF. The CDR3 DNA is TGCACCAGCAGCCATCTTCCGGGACTAGCGAACCTCAATGAGCAGTTCTTC. This chain links TRBV1 with TRBJ2-1; the D segment call TRBD2 is taken from the table without a DNA check. TRBV1 is recorded as a pseudogene. The CDR3 loop spans 17 amino acids.

This clone was recorded only once. The chain is built from TRBV6-5 and TRBJ2-7, with 7 bases fitting TRBD2. The CDR3 spans 16 residues. Germline lookup yields CDR1 MNHEY and CDR2 SVGAGI. With 0 bases clipped from V and 5 bases from J, the junction kept 10 bases outside the gene matches. The CDR3 is CASSYSMSGGKNEQYF. The CDR3 nucleotides read TGTGCCAGCAGTTACTCGATGTCCGGGGGGAAGAACGAGCAGTACTTC.

In this sample, this clone turned up a few times. This rearrangement joins TRBV27 to TRBJ1-2; D is possibly TRBD1 (5 bases). Looked up from germline, CDR1 is MNHEY and CDR2 is SMNVEV (reference sequence). This CDR3 comprises 13 residues. The V and J ends lost 6 bases and 3 bases respectively, with 11 bases between them. CDR3 DNA: TGTGCCAGCAGCATGGGGGGGTACTATGGCTACACCTTC. Translation gives CASSMGGYYGYTF.

This chain joins TRBV6-5 and TRBJ2-1, with no clear D. CDR1 and CDR2 from the germline V gene are MNHEY and SVGAGI. The CDR3 spans 11 residues. V lost 2 bases and J lost 8, with 4 bases in between. The CDR3 is CASSYLHEQFF. DNA of the CDR3: TGTGCCAGCAGTTACCTCCATGAGCAGTTCTTC.

The chain has TRBV10-3 and TRBJ1-5, with 9 bases lining up with TRBD1. From germline, CDR1 is ENHRY and CDR2 SYGVKD. CDR3 length: 15 amino acids. V shed 3 bases, J shed 4 bases, and the junction held 4 bases outside the gene matches. This CDR3 is CAISEPGTGNQPQHF. CDR3 nucleotide sequence: TGTGCCATCAGTGAACCCGGGACAGGGAATCAGCCCCAGCATTTT.

The chain couples TRBV7-2 to TRBJ2-2, with 15 positions matching TRBD2. Germline loops: CDR1 SGHTA, CDR2 FQGNSA. The CDR3 has 19 amino acids. With V trimmed by 4 bases and J by 1 base, 7 bases remained unmatched. CDR3 region: CASSSPRTSGRVNTGELFF. The CDR3 DNA reads TGTGCCAGCAGCTCCCCCAGGACTAGCGGGAGGGTGAACACCGGGGAGCTGTTTTTT.

The chain has TRBV7-9 and TRBJ1-3, with 8 bases aligning to TRBD1. The trim removed 5 bases at V and 1 base at J, leaving 10 bases unmatched. CDR1 is SEHNR, CDR2 FQNEAQ, per germline (reference sequence). CDR3 size: 17 residues. The CDR3 reads CASSPTGQVGSGNTIYF. The DNA for the CDR3 is TGTGCCAGCAGCCCGACGGGACAGGTCGGGTCTGGAAACACCATATATTTT.

The chain carries TRBV7-2 and TRBJ2-2; the match to TRBD2 covers 7 bases. The CDR3 has 13 amino acids. Germline CDR1 SGHTA, CDR2 FQGNSA. With 5 bases clipped from V and 9 bases from J, the junction kept 6 bases outside the gene matches. The CDR3 spells CASSVGGVRELFF. As DNA, the CDR3 is TGTGCCAGCAGCGTGGGGGGGGTAAGGGAGCTGTTTTTT.

The rearrangement joins TRBV7-2 to TRBJ2-1; 9 nucleotides line up with TRBD2. J lost 3 bases, V lost 5 bases, and 11 bases had no gene match. This CDR3 contains 17 residues. The germline V gene has CDR1 SGHTA and CDR2 FQGNSA. The DNA of the CDR3 is TGTGCCAGCAGCCCGTGGGTGACTAGCGGAAGCTACAATGAGCAGTTCTTC. Encoded protein: CASSPWVTSGSYNEQFF.

This chain joins TRBV5-4 and TRBJ2-3; 10 nucleotides line up with TRBD1. V dropped 3 bases and J dropped 5; count of bases not matched to a gene: 9. The germline CDR1 and CDR2 sequences are SGHNT and YYREEE (reference sequence). The CDR3 has 16 amino acids. The CDR3 nucleotides are TGTGCCAGCAGCTCCCGAAGACAGGGGGCATTAGATACGCAGTATTTT. Translation: CASSSRRQGALDTQYF.

V gene TRBV11-2 combines with J gene TRBJ1-1; the D gene is possibly TRBD1 (5 bases). Per the germline V gene, CDR1 is SGHAT and CDR2 is FQNNGV. Trimming left V 6 bases short and J 11 bases short, with 22 bases between. This CDR3 has 14 residues. The CDR3 DNA follows: TGTGCCAGCAGTGACAGTTCTGGAACACTGAGGGCTTTCTTT. Translating gives CASSDSSGTLRAFF.

In nucleotides, the CDR3 is TGCAGTGCCAGGGCCTACGAGCAGTACTTC. It yields the protein CSARAYEQYF. The chain is built from TRBV20-1 and TRBJ2-7; possibly TRBD1 for D (5 bases). CDR3 length: 10 amino acids. Per germline, CDR1 DFQATT and CDR2 SNEGSKA (reference sequence). Trimming removed 6 bases from V and 2 bases from J, with 5 bases in between.

The chain employs TRBV10-3 and TRBJ2-1, with a possible D match to TRBD2 (6 bases). Germline V gene sequence: CDR1 ENHRY, CDR2 SYGVKD. CDR3 size: 13 residues. Between the trimmed V and J ends, which lost 11 bases and 3 bases, there was a span of 14 bases. This CDR3 reads CAAGVEGYNEQFF. CDR3 DNA sequence: TGTGCCGCCGGAGTGGAGGGCTACAATGAGCAGTTCTTC.

The V gene is TRBV15, the J gene TRBJ2-5, with D possibly matching TRBD2 (5 bases). This CDR3 is 15 amino acids long. Per the germline V gene, CDR1 is LNHNV and CDR2 is YYDKDF (reference sequence). Deletions cut 0 bases from V and 4 bases from J, with 12 bases between. The CDR3 coding sequence is TGTGCCACCAGCAGAGAATGGGGTCGGGGAGAGACCCAGTACTTC. Protein product: CATSREWGRGETQYF.

The V call is TRBV6-4, the J call TRBJ2-2, with TRBD2 matching 8 bases. The CDR3 is 13 residues long. Trimming took 6 bases from V and 8 from J; bases not matched to a gene: 5. CDR1 and CDR2 (germline): MRHNA, SNTAGT. The CDR3 nucleotides are TGTGCCAGCAGCCGCGCGGGAGGTGGGGAGCTGTTTTTT. This codes for CASSRAGGGELFF.

V gene TRBV19 combines with J gene TRBJ2-7, with 9 nucleotides matching TRBD1. The V gene's germline CDR1 is LNHDA and CDR2 SQIVND (reference sequence). CDR3 length: 12 residues. With 10 bases clipped from V and 3 bases from J, the junction kept 4 bases outside the gene matches. The CDR3 region is CATGTGHYEQYF. Written as DNA, the CDR3 is TGTGCCACCGGGACAGGGCACTACGAGCAGTACTTC.

The chain links TRBV6-6 to TRBJ2-7; D is unclear. The germline V gene has CDR1 MNHNY and CDR2 SVGAGI (reference sequence). Trimming removed 2 bases from V and 3 bases from J, with 14 bases in between. This CDR3 spans 15 amino acids. CDR3 in DNA: TGTGCCAGCAGTTACGGTACAGCCCACTTCTACGAGCAGTACTTC. Protein product: CASSYGTAHFYEQYF.

The V gene is TRBV30, the J gene TRBJ1-2; TRBD1 matches at 10 bases. CDR3 size: 12 residues. V lost 7 bases and J lost 3; bases outside the gene matches: 2. Germline-derived CDR1 and CDR2 are GTSNPN and SVGIG (reference sequence). DNA of the CDR3: TGTGCCTTAGGGACAGGGGACTATGGCTACACCTTC. Translated: CALGTGDYGYTF.

The rearrangement links TRBV27 to TRBJ2-7, with 9 nucleotides matching TRBD2. Unmatched junction bases numbered 2, after V lost 5 bases and J lost 6 bases. Per germline, CDR1 MNHEY and CDR2 SMNVEV (reference sequence). The CDR3 consists of 12 residues. As DNA, the CDR3 is TGTGCCAGCAGTCAAGCGGGAGGCGAGCAGTACTTC. Its translation: CASSQAGGEQYF.

V and J are TRBV5-5 and TRBJ1-2; no firm D call. Germline V gene lookup returns CDR1 SGHKS and CDR2 YYEKEE (reference sequence). The V end was cut by 0 bases, the J end by 4 bases, with 10 bases between. The CDR3 loop spans 14 amino acids. The CDR3 spells CASSLGVDGYGYTF. DNA for the CDR3: TGTGCCAGCAGCTTGGGCGTTGATGGCTATGGCTACACCTTC.

J is TRBJ1-2 and V is TRBV19; TRBD1 aligns across 7 bases. Germline loops: CDR1 LNHDA, CDR2 SQIVND (reference sequence). The CDR3 covers 16 residues. Trimming cost V 7 bases and J 5 bases; bases outside gene matches: 16. CDR3: CASTYPTSRGSYGYTF. The CDR3 DNA is TGTGCCAGTACCTATCCTACCTCCAGGGGGTCGTATGGCTACACCTTC.

This clone has a single count. The rearrangement joins TRBV30 to TRBJ1-2; 7 positions agree with TRBD1. The length of the CDR3 is 12 residues. Germline values: CDR1 GTSNPN, CDR2 SVGIG (reference sequence). The CDR3 coding sequence is TGTGCTATGACAGGGTTCTATTATGGCTACACCTTC. Protein: CAMTGFYYGYTF.

This chain connects TRBV15 to TRBJ1-2; D gene ambiguous. Trimming took 0 bases from V and 6 from J, leaving 17 bases between them. The CDR3 runs 16 residues. Germline V lookup: CDR1 LNHNV, CDR2 YYDKDF (reference sequence). The CDR3 bases are TGTGCCACCAGCAGAGATCAGCCTATTAACCGGGATGGCTACACCTTC. Protein: CATSRDQPINRDGYTF.

The rearrangement links TRBV7-6 to TRBJ2-5; 8 nucleotides agree with TRBD1. Germline CDR1 SGHVS, CDR2 FNYEAQ. The CDR3 is 15 residues long. Trimming removed 4 bases from V and 5 bases from J; junction bases left unmatched: 9. This CDR3 is CASSSPTGASETQYF. In DNA, the CDR3 is TGTGCCAGCAGCTCACCGACAGGGGCTAGTGAGACCCAGTACTTC.

The sample holds a few counts of this clone. The rearrangement links TRBV7-9 to TRBJ2-1, with D unclear. CDR3 length equals 13 residues. V lost 4 bases and J lost 4, with 8 bases in between. Germline V gene data show CDR1 as SEHNR and CDR2 as FQNEAQ (reference sequence). CDR3 in DNA: TGTGCCAGCAGCTGGGCCACGTACAATGAGCAGTTCTTC. It translates to CASSWATYNEQFF.

The chain uses TRBV11-2 and TRBJ2-1; 9 bases fit TRBD2. The CDR3 spans 14 residues. The germline CDR1 and CDR2 sequences are SGHAT and FQNNGV. After removal of 6 bases from V and 8 bases from J, the junction contained 8 bases not matched to a gene. The CDR3 bases are TGTGCCAGCAGGAATAGCGGGAGAGGTGATGAGCAGTTCTTC. Amino acid sequence: CASRNSGRGDEQFF.

The V gene is TRBV30, the J gene TRBJ2-3; TRBD2 is a possible D gene (5 bases). Germline V gene lookup returns CDR1 GTSNPN and CDR2 SVGIG (reference sequence). CDR3 length: 13 amino acids. The V end lost 4 bases, the J end lost 4 bases, and 12 bases lay between the germline ends. The CDR3: CAWTRRRADTQYF. In DNA form, the CDR3 reads TGTGCCTGGACTAGGCGGCGGGCAGATACGCAGTATTTT.

The rearrangement uses TRBV6-5 and TRBJ2-5; 8 nucleotides match TRBD1. The germline V gene has CDR1 MNHEY and CDR2 SVGAGI. This CDR3 region has 14 residues. V lost 5 bases to trimming and J lost 4 bases; unmatched junction nucleotides: 6. CDR3 region: CASSPGGWGETQYF. DNA for the CDR3: TGTGCCAGCAGTCCAGGGGGCTGGGGAGAGACCCAGTACTTC.